Each of the 20 T cell receptor beta chains below was sequenced from the same sample in a study of graft-versus-host responses after intestinal transplantation. This table comes from immunoSEQ multiplex PCR, and its TCRdb copy is limited to in-frame clones, with some not included. Of 15,000 to 20,000 clones in the sample, more than 70% are singletons; the top ten hold over 6.5%. The material was bone marrow, obtained more than 120 days after intestinal transplantation. The receptor source for this set is a human patient who received an intestinal transplant, so some T cells may come from the graft donor.

J is TRBJ1-5 and V is TRBV30; 10 bases are shared with TRBD1. V was clipped by 0 bases and J by 1 base; unmatched bases: 12. Looked up from germline, CDR1 is GTSNPN and CDR2 is SVGIG (reference sequence). The length of the CDR3 is 19 residues. CDR3 coding DNA: TGTGCCTGGAGTGTACAATGGGACAGGGGTTTTAGGAGCAATCAGCCCCAGCATTTT. Translated: CAWSVQWDRGFRSNQPQHF.

The chain recombines TRBV27 with TRBJ2-4; the match to TRBD1 covers 10 bases. V gave up 3 bases and J gave up 7 bases; unmatched junction bases: 0. In germline, CDR1 is MNHEY, CDR2 SMNVEV (reference sequence). This CDR3 comprises 13 residues. The CDR3 here is CASSLDRGNIQYF. In DNA form, the CDR3 reads TGTGCCAGCAGTTTGGACAGGGGGAACATTCAGTACTTC.

The genes are TRBV5-6 and TRBJ2-7; D gene unclear. V shed 0 bases and J shed 2 bases, with 9 bases lying between them. This CDR3 is built from 14 residues. Germline V gene sequence: CDR1 SGHDT, CDR2 YYEEEE. DNA for the CDR3: TGTGCCAGCAGCTTGGAAGGAGAGCCCTACGAGCAGTACTTC. It specifies CASSLEGEPYEQYF.

Of note for this clone: The sample carries other DNA sequences with the same CDR3. The CDR3 DNA reads as TGTGCTAGTGGTCCGGGACTAGCGGGAACAGATACGCAGTATTTT. Protein: CASGPGLAGTDTQYF. The chain is built from TRBV12-5 and TRBJ2-3; 13 bases are shared with TRBD2. CDR1 LGHNT and CDR2 FRNRAP come from the germline V gene. CDR3 length equals 15 residues. J was trimmed by 3 bases and V by 5 bases; bases with no gene match: 2.

V and J are TRBV27 and TRBJ2-7; D may be TRBD1 (5 bases). The CDR3 contains 14 residues. Deletions cut 3 bases from V and 1 base from J, with 10 bases between. In germline, CDR1 is MNHEY, CDR2 SMNVEV (reference sequence). The CDR3 loop reads CASSFGQGSYEQYF. Written as DNA, the CDR3 is TGTGCCAGCAGTTTCGGCCAGGGATCCTACGAGCAGTACTTC.

The chain recombines TRBV13 with TRBJ2-7; no firm D call. Germline CDR1 is PRHDT and CDR2 is FYEKMQ (reference sequence). Trimming pared 2 bases from V and 0 bases from J, leaving 11 bases between. This CDR3 region has 15 residues. The CDR3 bases are TGTGCCAGCAGCTTAACTCGGGCAGCCTCCTACGAGCAGTACTTC. This codes for CASSLTRAASYEQYF.

The genes are TRBV5-1 and TRBJ2-7, with 13 positions matching TRBD2. Trimming took 4 bases from V and 3 from J; bases not matched to a gene: 4. CDR1 SGHRS and CDR2 YFSETQ come from the germline V gene. The CDR3 sequence is 15 residues long. As DNA, the CDR3 is TGCGCCAGCAGCCCCCGGACTAGCGGGGGCTACGAGCAGTACTTC. Amino acids: CASSPRTSGGYEQYF.

This clone appeared once. J is TRBJ1-3 and V is TRBV4-1, with no clear D. The CDR3 contains 15 residues. Germline V gives CDR1 MGHRA, CDR2 YSYEKL. Trimming cost V 3 bases and J 0 bases, with 9 bases left between them. CDR3 bases: TGCGCCAGCAGCCAGGAACGGGCCTCTGGAAACACCATATATTTT. The encoded protein is CASSQERASGNTIYF.

This clone has a handful of counts. The CDR3 nucleotides are TGTGCCTGGGGGACAGGGGGGAGCGAGCAGTACTTC. This encodes CAWGTGGSEQYF. The rearrangement joins TRBV30 to TRBJ2-7; 11 bases agree with TRBD1. The germline CDR1 and CDR2 sequences are GTSNPN and SVGIG (reference sequence). The trim removed 5 bases at V and 6 bases at J, leaving 3 bases unmatched. The CDR3 consists of 12 residues.

This clone has just a few counts. This chain connects TRBV4-2 to TRBJ1-2; no clear D. The CDR3 runs to 13 residues. The germline gives CDR1 LGHNA, CDR2 YNFKEQ. The V gene lost 5 bases and the J gene lost 4 bases, with 11 bases spanning the gap. DNA of the CDR3: TGTGCCAGCAGCTTAGCAGCTTTCTATGGCTACACCTTC. Translation gives CASSLAAFYGYTF.

This rearrangement joins TRBV7-6 to TRBJ1-1; TRBD1 might be the D (5 bases). The V end was cut by 6 bases, the J end by 0 bases, with 17 bases between. The CDR3 runs 16 residues. CDR1 SGHVS and CDR2 FNYEAQ come from the germline V gene. CDR3 sequence: CASSTSGGGMNTEAFF. CDR3 in DNA: TGTGCCAGCAGTACATCCGGCGGGGGAATGAACACTGAAGCTTTCTTT.

The gene calls are TRBV4-1 and TRBJ2-1; 9 positions match TRBD1. Trimming removed 3 bases from V and 3 bases from J; junction bases left unmatched: 6. Germline loops: CDR1 MGHRA, CDR2 YSYEKL. The CDR3 extends over 16 amino acids. The CDR3 protein is CASSQGQGGFYNEQFF. The CDR3 coding sequence is TGCGCCAGCAGCCAGGGACAGGGAGGTTTCTACAATGAGCAGTTCTTC.

The CDR3, as DNA: TGTGCCAGTAGTATAGCTGAAGGGACCTACTACGAGCAGTACTTC. It specifies CASSIAEGTYYEQYF. The V and J genes are TRBV19 and TRBJ2-7, with D perhaps being TRBD1 or TRBD2 (5 bases each). The CDR3 has 15 residues. The germline gives CDR1 LNHDA, CDR2 SQIVND (reference sequence). V lost 1 base and J lost 3, with 13 bases in between.

The chain joins TRBV13 to TRBJ1-4; weak D call: TRBD1 (5 bases). The CDR3 totals 14 residues. V was trimmed by 0 bases and J by 5 bases, leaving 7 bases between them. Germline V gene data show CDR1 as PRHDT and CDR2 as FYEKMQ (reference sequence). In DNA, the CDR3 is TGTGCCAGCAGCTTAGGACGGACAAATGAAAAACTGTTTTTT. Translated, it gives CASSLGRTNEKLFF.

This chain uses TRBV28 with TRBJ2-7; no clear D. This CDR3 contains 11 residues. From germline, CDR1 is MDHEN and CDR2 SYDVKM. The V end was cut by 6 bases, the J end by 4 bases, with 7 bases between. The CDR3 coding sequence is TGTGCCAGCAGCAATCTGTACGAGCAGTACTTC. Its protein product is CASSNLYEQYF. Full variable domain (outside the CDR3, taken from reference TRBV28 and TRBJ2-7): DVKVTQSSRYLVKRTGEKVFLECVQDMDHENMFWYRQDPGLGLRLIYFSYDVKMKEKGDIPEGYSVSREKKERFSLILESASTNQTSMYLCASSNLYEQYFGPGTRLTVT.

The V and J genes are TRBV6-1 and TRBJ2-7, with 8 nucleotides matching TRBD2. J lost 2 bases, V lost 2 bases, and 5 bases had no gene match. The CDR3 runs to 15 residues. Germline CDR1 and CDR2: MNHNS and SASEGT. The CDR3 DNA reads TGTGCCAGCAGTGAATTAGGTAGCGGGGCCTACGAGCAGTACTTC. Amino acid sequence: CASSELGSGAYEQYF.

The genes are TRBV28 and TRBJ2-2; no clear D gene. This CDR3 has 15 amino acids. Germline V gene data show CDR1 as MDHEN and CDR2 as SYDVKM. V lost 5 bases, J lost 6 bases, and 16 bases lay in between. CDR3 in amino acids: CASSTRRWVSGELFF. The CDR3 DNA reads TGTGCCAGCAGTACCCGACGTTGGGTCTCCGGGGAGCTGTTTTTT.

V gene TRBV2 combines with J gene TRBJ1-1; D is unresolved. CDR1 SNHLY and CDR2 FYNNEI come from the germline V gene. The CDR3 sequence is 13 residues long. The V and J ends lost 10 bases and 0 bases respectively, with 12 bases between them. The CDR3 coding sequence is TGTGCCACAAGCCTTTTGGTGAACACTGAAGCTTTCTTT. It translates to CATSLLVNTEAFF. Filled out from reference TRBV2 and TRBJ1-1, the complete variable domain reads EPEVTQTPSHQVTQMGQEVILRCVPISNHLYFYWYRQILGQKVEFLVSFYNNEISEKSEIFDDQFSVERPDGSNFTLKIRSTKLEDSAMYFCATSLLVNTEAFFGQGTRLTVV.

The J gene is TRBJ1-3, the V gene TRBV7-3; the D is unclear. The CDR3 sequence is 19 residues long. Trimming removed 1 base at V and 0 bases at J, with 19 bases between. Germline V CDR1 and CDR2: SGHTA, FQGTGA. CDR3 coding DNA: TGTGCCAGCAGCTTAAGTCTCCGTAGCGCGAAATTCTCTGGAAACACCATATATTTT. Its translation is CASSLSLRSAKFSGNTIYF.

Comment on this clone: It is unclear where the CDR3 begins or ends on the DNA, so no DNA is shown, and the CDR3 is as TCRdb lists it. The chain has TRBV5-1 and TRBJ2-3; the tabulated D call, TRBD2, remains unverified against the DNA. The length of the CDR3 is 15 amino acids, counting both ends. Germline CDR1 is SGHRS and CDR2 is YFSETQ. The CDR3 is CASSFLWTRADTQYF.